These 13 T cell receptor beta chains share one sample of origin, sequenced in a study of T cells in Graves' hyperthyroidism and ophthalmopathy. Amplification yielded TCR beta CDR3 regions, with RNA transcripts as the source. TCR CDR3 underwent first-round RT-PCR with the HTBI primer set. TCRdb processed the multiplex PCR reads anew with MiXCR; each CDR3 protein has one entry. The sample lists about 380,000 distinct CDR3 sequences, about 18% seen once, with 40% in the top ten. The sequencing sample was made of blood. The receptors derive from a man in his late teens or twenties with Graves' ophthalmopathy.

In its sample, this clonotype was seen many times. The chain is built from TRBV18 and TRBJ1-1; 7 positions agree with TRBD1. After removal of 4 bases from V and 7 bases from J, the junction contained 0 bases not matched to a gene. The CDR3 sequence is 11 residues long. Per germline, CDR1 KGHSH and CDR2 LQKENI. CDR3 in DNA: TGTGCCAGCTCACGGGACAGTGAAGCTTTCTTT. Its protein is CASSRDSEAFF.

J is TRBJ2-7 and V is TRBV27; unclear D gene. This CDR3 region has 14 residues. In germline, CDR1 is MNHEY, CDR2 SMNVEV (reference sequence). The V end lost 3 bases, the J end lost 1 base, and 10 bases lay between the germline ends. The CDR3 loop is CASSLSQESYEQYF. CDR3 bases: TGTGCCAGCAGTTTGTCCCAGGAATCCTACGAGCAGTACTTC.

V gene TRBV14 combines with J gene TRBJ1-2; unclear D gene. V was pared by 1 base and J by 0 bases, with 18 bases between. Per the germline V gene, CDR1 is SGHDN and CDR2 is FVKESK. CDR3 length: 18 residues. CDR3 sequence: CASSQVVGRAAPNYGYTF. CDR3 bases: TGTGCCAGCAGCCAAGTCGTTGGTCGGGCAGCCCCTAACTATGGCTACACCTTC.

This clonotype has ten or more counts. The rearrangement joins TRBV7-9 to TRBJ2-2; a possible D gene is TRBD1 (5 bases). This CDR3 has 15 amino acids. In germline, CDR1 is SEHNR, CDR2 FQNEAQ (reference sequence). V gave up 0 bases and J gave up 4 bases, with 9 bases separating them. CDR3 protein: CASSLAPGITGELFF. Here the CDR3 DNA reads TGTGCCAGCAGCTTAGCGCCAGGGATCACCGGGGAGCTGTTTTTT.

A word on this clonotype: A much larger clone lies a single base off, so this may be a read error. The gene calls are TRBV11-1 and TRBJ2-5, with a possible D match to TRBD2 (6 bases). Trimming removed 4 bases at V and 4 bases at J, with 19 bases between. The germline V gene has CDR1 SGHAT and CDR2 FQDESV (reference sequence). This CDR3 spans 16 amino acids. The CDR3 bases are TGTGCCAGCAGCTCGGCCCCCGAACAGCGGGCAGAGACCCAGTACTTC. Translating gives CASSSAPEQRAETQYF.

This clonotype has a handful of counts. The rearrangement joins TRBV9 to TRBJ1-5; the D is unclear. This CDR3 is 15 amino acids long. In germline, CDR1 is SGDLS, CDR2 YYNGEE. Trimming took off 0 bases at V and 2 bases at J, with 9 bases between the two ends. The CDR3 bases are TGTGCCAGCAGCGTAGGGGGAAGCGGCAATCAGCCCCAGCATTTT. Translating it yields CASSVGGSGNQPQHF.

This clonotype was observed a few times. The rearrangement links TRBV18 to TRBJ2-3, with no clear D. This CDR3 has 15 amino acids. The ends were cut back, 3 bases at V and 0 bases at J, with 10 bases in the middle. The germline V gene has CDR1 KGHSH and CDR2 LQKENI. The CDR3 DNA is TGTGCCAGCTCACCCTCACTCGAGAGCACAGATACGCAGTATTTT. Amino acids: CASSPSLESTDTQYF.

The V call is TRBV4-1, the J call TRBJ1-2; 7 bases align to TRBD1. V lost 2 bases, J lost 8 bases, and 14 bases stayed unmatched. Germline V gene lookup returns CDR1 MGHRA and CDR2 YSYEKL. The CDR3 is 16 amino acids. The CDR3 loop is CASSQPSDRAQKGYTF. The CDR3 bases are TGCGCCAGCAGCCAACCATCCGACAGGGCGCAGAAGGGCTACACCTTC.

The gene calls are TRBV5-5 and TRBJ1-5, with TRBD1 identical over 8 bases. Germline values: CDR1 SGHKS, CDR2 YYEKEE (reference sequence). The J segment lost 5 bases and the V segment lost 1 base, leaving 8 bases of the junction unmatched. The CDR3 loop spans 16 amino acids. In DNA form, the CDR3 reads TGTGCCAGCAGCTTGAACCTACAGGGGGGGGATCAGCCCCAGCATTTT. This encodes CASSLNLQGGDQPQHF.

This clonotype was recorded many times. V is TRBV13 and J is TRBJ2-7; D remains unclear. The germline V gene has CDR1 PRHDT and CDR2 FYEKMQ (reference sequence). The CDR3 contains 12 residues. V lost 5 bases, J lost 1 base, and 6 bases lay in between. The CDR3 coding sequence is TGTGCCAGCAGCATCCGTTCCTACGAGCAGTACTTC. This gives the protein CASSIRSYEQYF.

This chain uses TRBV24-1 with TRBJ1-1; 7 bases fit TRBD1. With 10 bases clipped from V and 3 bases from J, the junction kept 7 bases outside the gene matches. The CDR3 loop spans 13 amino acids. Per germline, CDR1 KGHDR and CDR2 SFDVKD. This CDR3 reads CATPTGRDTEAFF. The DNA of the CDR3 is TGTGCCACTCCGACAGGGAGGGACACTGAAGCTTTCTTT.

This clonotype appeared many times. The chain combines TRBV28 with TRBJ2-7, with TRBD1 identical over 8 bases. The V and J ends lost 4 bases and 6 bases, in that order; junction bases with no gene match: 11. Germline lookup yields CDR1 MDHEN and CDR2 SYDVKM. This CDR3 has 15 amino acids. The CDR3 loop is CASSYRGTGPLEQYF. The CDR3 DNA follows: TGTGCCAGCAGTTACAGGGGGACGGGCCCCCTCGAGCAGTACTTC.

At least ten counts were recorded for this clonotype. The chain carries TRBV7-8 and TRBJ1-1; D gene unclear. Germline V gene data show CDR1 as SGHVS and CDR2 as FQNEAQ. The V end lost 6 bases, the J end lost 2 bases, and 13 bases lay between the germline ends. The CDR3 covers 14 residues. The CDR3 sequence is CASRKLGGNTEAFF. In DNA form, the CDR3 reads TGTGCCAGCAGGAAATTGGGAGGTAACACTGAAGCTTTCTTT. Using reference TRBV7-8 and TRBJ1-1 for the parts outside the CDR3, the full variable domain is GAGVSQSPRYKVAKRGQDVALRCDPISGHVSLFWYQQALGQGPEFLTYFQNEAQLDKSGLPSDRFFAERPEGSVSTLKIQRTQQEDSAVYLCASRKLGGNTEAFFGQGTRLTVV.